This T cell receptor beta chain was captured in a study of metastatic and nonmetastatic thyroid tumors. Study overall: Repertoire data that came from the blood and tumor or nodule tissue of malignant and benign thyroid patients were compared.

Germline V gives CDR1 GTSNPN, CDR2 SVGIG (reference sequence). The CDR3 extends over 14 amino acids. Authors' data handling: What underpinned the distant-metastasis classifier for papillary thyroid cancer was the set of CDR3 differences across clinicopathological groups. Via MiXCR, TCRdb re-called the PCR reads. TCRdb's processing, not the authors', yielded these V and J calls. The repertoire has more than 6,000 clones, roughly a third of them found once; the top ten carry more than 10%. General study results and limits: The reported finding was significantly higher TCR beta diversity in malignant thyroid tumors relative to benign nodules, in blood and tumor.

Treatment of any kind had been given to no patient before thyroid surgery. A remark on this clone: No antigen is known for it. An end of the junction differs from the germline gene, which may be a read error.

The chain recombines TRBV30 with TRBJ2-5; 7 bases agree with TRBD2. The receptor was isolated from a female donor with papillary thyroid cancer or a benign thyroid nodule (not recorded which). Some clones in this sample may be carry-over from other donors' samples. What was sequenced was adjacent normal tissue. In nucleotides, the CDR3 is TGCGCCTCCACGAGGGAGGGGTCACAAGAGACCCAGTACTTC. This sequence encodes CASTREGSQETQYF.